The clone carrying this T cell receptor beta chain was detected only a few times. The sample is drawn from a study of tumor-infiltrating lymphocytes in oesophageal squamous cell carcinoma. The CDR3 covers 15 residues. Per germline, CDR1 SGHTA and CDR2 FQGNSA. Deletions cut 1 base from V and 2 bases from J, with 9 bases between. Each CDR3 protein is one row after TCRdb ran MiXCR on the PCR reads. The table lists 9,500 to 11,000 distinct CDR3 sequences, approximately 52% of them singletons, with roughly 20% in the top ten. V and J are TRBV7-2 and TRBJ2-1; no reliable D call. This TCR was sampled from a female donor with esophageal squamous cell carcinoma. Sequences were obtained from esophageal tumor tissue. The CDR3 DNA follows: TGTGCCAGCAGCTTAGATGCGAACCCCTACAATGAGCAGTTCTTC. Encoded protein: CASSLDANPYNEQFF. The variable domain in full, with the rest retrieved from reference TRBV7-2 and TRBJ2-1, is GAGVSQSPSNKVTEKGKDVELRCDPISGHTALYWYRQSLGQGLEFLIYFQGNSAPDKSGLPSDRFSAERTGGSVSTLTIQRTQQEDSAVYLCASSLDANPYNEQFFGPGTRLTVL.